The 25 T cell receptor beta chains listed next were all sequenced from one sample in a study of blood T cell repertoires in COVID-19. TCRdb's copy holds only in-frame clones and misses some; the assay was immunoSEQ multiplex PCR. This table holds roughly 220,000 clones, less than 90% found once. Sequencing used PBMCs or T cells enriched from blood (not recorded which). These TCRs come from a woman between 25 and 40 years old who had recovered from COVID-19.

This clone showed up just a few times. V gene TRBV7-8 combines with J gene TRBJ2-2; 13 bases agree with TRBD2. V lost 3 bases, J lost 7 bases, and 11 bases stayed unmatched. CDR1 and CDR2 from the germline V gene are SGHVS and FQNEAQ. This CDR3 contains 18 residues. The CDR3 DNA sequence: TGTGCCAGCAGCTTTTCGCGACTAGCGGGGGGCCCGGTCGGGGAGCTGTTTTTT. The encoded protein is CASSFSRLAGGPVGELFF.

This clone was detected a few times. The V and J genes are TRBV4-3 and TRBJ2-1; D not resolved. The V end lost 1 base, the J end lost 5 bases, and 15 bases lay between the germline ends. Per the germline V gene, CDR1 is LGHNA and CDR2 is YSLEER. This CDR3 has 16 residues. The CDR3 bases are TGCGCCAGCAGCCAAGCCCAGGTTTGGCACGACAATGAGCAGTTCTTC. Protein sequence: CASSQAQVWHDNEQFF.

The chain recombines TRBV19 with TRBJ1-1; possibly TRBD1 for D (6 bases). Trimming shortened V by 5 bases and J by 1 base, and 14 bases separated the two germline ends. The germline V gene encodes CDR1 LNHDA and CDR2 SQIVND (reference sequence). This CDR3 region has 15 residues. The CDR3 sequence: CASSVSQGWNTEAFF. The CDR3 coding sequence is TGTGCCAGTAGTGTTTCACAGGGATGGAACACTGAAGCTTTCTTT. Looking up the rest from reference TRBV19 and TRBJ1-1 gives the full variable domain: DGGITQSPKYLFRKEGQNVTLSCEQNLNHDAMYWYRQDPGQGLRLIYYSQIVNDFQKGDIAEGYSVSREKKESFPLTVTSAQKNPTAFYLCASSVSQGWNTEAFFGQGTRLTVV.

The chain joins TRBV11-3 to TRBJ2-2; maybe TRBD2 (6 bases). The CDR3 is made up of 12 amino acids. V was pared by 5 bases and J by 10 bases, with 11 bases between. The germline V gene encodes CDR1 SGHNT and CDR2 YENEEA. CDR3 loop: CASSATGVELFF. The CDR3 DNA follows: TGTGCCAGCAGCGCGACGGGGGTGGAGCTGTTTTTT. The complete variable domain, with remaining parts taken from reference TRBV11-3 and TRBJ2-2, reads EAGVVQSPRYKIIEKKQPVAFWCNPISGHNTLYWYLQNLGQGPELLIRYENEEAVDDSQLPKDRFSAERLKGVDSTLKIQPAELGDSAVYLCASSATGVELFFGEGSRLTVL.

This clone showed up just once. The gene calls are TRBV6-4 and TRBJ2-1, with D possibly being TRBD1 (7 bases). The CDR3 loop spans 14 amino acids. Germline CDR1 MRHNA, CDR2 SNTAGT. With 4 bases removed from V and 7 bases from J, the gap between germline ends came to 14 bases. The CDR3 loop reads CASSATGEVNEQFF. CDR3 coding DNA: TGTGCCAGCAGTGCCACAGGGGAGGTTAATGAGCAGTTCTTC.

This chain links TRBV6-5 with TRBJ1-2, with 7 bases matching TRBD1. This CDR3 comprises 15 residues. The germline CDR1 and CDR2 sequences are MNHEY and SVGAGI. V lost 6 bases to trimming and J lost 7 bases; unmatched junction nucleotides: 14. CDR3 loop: CASRGTARANGGYTF. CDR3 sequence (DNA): TGTGCCAGCAGGGGGACAGCAAGGGCCAATGGTGGCTACACCTTC.

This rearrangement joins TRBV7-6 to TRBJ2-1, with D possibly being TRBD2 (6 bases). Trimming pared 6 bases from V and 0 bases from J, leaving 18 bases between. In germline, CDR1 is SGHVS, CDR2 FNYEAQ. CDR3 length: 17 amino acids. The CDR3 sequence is CASSPRLAHSSYNEQFF. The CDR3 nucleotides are TGTGCCAGCAGTCCTCGGCTAGCGCACAGCTCCTACAATGAGCAGTTCTTC.

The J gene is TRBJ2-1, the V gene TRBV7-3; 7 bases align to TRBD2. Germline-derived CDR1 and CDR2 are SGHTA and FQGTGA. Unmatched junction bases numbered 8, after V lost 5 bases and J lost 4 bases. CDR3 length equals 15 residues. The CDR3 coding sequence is TGTGCCAGCAGCGCGCTACTAGCGACGTACAATGAGCAGTTCTTC. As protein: CASSALLATYNEQFF.

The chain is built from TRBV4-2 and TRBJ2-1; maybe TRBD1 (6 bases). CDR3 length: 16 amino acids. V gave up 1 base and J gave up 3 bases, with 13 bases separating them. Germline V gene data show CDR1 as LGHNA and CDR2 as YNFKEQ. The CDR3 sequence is CASSQARTVDYNEQFF. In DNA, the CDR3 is TGTGCCAGCAGCCAAGCTCGGACAGTTGACTACAATGAGCAGTTCTTC.

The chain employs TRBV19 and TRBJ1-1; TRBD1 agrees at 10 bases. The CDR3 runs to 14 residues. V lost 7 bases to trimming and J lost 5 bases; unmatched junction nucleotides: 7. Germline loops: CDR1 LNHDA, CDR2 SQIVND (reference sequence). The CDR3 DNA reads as TGTGCCAGTATCTTCGACAGGGGGCGAACTGAAGCTTTCTTT. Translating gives CASIFDRGRTEAFF. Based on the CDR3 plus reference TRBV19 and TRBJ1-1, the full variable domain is DGGITQSPKYLFRKEGQNVTLSCEQNLNHDAMYWYRQDPGQGLRLIYYSQIVNDFQKGDIAEGYSVSREKKESFPLTVTSAQKNPTAFYLCASIFDRGRTEAFFGQGTRLTVV.

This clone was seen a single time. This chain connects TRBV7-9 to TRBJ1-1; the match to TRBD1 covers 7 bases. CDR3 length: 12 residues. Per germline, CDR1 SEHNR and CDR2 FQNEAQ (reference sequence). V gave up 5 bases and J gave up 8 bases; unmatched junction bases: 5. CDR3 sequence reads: CASSLRQGEAFF. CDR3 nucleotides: TGTGCCAGCAGCCTTCGACAGGGCGAAGCTTTCTTT.

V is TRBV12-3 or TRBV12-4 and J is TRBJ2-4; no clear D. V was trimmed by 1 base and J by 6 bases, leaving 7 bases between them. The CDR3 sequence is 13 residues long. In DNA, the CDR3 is TGTGCCAGCAGTTTAGACAGCAGAAACATTCAGTACTTC. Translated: CASSLDSRNIQYF.

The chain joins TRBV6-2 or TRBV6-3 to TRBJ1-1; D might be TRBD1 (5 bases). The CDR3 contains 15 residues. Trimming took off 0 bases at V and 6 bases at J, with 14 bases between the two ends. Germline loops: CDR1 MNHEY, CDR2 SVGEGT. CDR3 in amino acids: CASSYSPGRSAEAFF. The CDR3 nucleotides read TGTGCCAGCAGTTACTCCCCAGGGCGGAGCGCTGAAGCTTTCTTT.

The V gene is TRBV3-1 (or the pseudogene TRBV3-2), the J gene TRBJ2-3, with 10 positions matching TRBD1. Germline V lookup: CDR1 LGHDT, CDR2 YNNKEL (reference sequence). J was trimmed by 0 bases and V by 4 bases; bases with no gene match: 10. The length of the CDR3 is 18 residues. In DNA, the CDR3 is TGTGCCAGCAGCCCCCGGGACAGGGGTCTTGGTAGCACAGATACGCAGTATTTT. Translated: CASSPRDRGLGSTDTQYF.

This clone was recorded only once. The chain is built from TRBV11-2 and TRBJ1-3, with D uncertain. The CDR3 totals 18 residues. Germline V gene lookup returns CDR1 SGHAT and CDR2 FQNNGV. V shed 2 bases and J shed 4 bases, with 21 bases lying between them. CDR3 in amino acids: CASSLYALQVLSGNTIYF. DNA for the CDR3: TGTGCCAGCAGCTTATACGCCCTTCAGGTTCTCTCGGGAAACACCATATATTTT.

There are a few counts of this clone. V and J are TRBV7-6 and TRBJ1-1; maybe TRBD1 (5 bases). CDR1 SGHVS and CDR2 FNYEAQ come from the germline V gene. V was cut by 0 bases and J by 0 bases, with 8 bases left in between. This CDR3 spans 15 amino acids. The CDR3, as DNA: TGTGCCAGCAGCTTAGCTGACAGTCTGAACACTGAAGCTTTCTTT. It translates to CASSLADSLNTEAFF.

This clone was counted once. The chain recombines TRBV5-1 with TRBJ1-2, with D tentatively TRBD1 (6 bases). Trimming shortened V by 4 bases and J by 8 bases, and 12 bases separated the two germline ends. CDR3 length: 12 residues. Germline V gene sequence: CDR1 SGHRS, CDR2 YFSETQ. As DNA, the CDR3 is TGCGCCAGCAGCGCACAGGGATGGGGCTACACCTTC. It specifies CASSAQGWGYTF.

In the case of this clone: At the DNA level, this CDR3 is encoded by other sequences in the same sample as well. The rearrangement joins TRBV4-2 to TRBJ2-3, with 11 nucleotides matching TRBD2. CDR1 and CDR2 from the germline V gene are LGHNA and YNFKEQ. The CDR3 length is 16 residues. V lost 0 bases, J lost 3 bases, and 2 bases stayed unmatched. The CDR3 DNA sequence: TGTGCCAGCAGCCAAGAGCTAGCGGGGGGAACAGATACGCAGTATTTT. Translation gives CASSQELAGGTDTQYF.

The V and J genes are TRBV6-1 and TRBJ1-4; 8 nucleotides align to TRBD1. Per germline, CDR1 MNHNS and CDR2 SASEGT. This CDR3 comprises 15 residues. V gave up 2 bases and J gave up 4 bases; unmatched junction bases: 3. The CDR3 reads CASSETGGINEKLFF. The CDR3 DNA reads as TGTGCCAGCAGTGAAACAGGGGGGATTAATGAAAAACTGTTTTTT.

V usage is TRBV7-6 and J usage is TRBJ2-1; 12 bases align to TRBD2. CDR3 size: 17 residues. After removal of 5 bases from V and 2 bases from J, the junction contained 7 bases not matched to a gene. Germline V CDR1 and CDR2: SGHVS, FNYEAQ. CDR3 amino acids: CASSRPLAGGAYNEQFF. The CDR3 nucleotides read TGTGCCAGCAGCCGACCACTAGCGGGGGGAGCCTACAATGAGCAGTTCTTC.

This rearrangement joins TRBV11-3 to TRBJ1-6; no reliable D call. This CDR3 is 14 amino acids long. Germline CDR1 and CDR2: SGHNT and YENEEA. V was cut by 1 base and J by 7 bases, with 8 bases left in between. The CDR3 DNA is TGTGCCAGCAGCTTAGGATCGACAAATTCACCCCTCCACTTT. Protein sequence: CASSLGSTNSPLHF.

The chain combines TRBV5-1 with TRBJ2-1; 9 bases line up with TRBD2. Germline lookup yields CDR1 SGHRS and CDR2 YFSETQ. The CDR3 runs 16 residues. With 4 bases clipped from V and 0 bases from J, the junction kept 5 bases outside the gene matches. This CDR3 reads CASSRSGGSSYNEQFF. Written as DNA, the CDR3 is TGCGCCAGCAGCCGTAGCGGGGGTAGCTCCTACAATGAGCAGTTCTTC. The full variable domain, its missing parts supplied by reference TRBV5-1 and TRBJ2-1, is KAGVTQTPRYLIKTRGQQVTLSCSPISGHRSVSWYQQTPGQGLQFLFEYFSETQRNKGNFPGRFSGRQFSNSRSEMNVSTLELGDSALYLCASSRSGGSSYNEQFFGPGTRLTVL.

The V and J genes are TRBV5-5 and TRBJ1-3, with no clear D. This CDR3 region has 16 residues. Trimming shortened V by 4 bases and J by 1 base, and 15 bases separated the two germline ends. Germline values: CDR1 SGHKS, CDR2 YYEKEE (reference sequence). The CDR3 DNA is TGTGCCAGCAGCCGACCCCTCAGGAATTCTGGAAACACCATATATTTT. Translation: CASSRPLRNSGNTIYF.

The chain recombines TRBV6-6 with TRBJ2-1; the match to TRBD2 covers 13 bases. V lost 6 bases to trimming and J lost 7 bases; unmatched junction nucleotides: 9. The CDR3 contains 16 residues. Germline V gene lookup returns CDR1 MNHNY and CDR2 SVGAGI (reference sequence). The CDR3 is CASSPTSGGAWNEQFF. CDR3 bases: TGTGCCAGCAGCCCAACTAGCGGGGGGGCCTGGAATGAGCAGTTCTTC.

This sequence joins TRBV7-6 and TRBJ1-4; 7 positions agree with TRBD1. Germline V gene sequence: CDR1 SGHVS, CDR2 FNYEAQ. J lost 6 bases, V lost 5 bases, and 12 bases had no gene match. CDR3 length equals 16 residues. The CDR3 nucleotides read TGTGCCAGCAGCCCCCAGGGTACAGGGGTGGATGAAAAACTGTTTTTT. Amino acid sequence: CASSPQGTGVDEKLFF.